A single sample gave rise to the 22 T cell receptor beta chains below, sequenced in a study of blood T cells in healthy people across ages. A second PCR of about 7 to 12 cycles used a sample-barcoded 5' primer and a J-beta primer mix. Via MiXCR, TCRdb re-called the 5' RACE reads, giving one row per CDR3 protein. The top ten clones hold roughly 24% of a sample with around 1,900,000 distinct CDR3 sequences, about 39% of them seen once. Sequenced sample: blood. The receptor set was obtained from a human donor in good health.

The V and J genes are TRBV15 and TRBJ1-6, with D unresolved. The V end was cut by 0 bases, the J end by 5 bases, with 11 bases between. Germline V gene lookup returns CDR1 LNHNV and CDR2 YYDKDF (reference sequence). This CDR3 is 16 amino acids long. The CDR3 here is CATSRDPLANNSPLHF. In nucleotides, the CDR3 is TGTGCCACCAGCAGAGATCCACTAGCCAATAATTCACCCCTCCACTTT. Looking up the rest from reference TRBV15 and TRBJ1-6 gives the full variable domain: DAMVIQNPRYQVTQFGKPVTLSCSQTLNHNVMYWYQQKSSQAPKLLFHYYDKDFNNEADTPDNFQSRRPNTSFCFLDIRSPGLGDTAMYLCATSRDPLANNSPLHFGNGTRLTVT.

This clonotype turned up a few times. The V and J genes are TRBV7-2 and TRBJ2-1; perhaps TRBD2 as D (7 bases). CDR1 and CDR2 from the germline V gene are SGHTA and FQGNSA. V lost 3 bases to trimming and J lost 2 bases, with 14 bases between them. This CDR3 spans 16 amino acids. The CDR3 is CASSFDGGRPYNEQFF. In DNA, the CDR3 is TGTGCCAGCAGCTTCGACGGGGGGCGGCCCTACAATGAGCAGTTCTTC.

This clonotype was seen a handful of times. The CDR3, as DNA: TGTGCCAGCAGCTTAAGGAGGATTGGGGGGGGAGAGCTGTTTTTT. Protein: CASSLRRIGGGELFF. The rearrangement uses TRBV7-6 and TRBJ2-2, with 7 bases that match TRBD2. V trimming: 2 bases; J trimming: 11 bases; junction bases outside the gene matches: 11. CDR1 is SGHVS and CDR2 is FNYEAQ in the germline V gene. The CDR3 runs to 15 residues.

Comment on this clonotype: The final CDR3 position lacks the conserved phenylalanine or tryptophan, pointing to a likely read error. The rearrangement joins TRBV7-3 to TRBJ1-2; maybe TRBD1 (5 bases). The CDR3 loop spans 15 amino acids. V shed 3 bases and J shed 2 bases, with 13 bases lying between them. The germline V gene has CDR1 SGHTA and CDR2 FQGTGA. Here the CDR3 reads CASSLRHGGNYGYTC. The CDR3 DNA is TGTGCCAGCAGCTTGAGACACGGGGGGAACTATGGCTACACCTGC.

The V call is TRBV24-1, the J call TRBJ1-2; D uncertain. Germline CDR1 is KGHDR and CDR2 is SFDVKD. This CDR3 has 14 amino acids. V was clipped by 3 bases and J by 7 bases, with 14 bases between them. The CDR3 nucleotides read TGTGCCACCAGTGATGTGGCGGGTCGAAGTGGCTACACCTTC. It translates to CATSDVAGRSGYTF.

The J gene is TRBJ2-5, the V gene TRBV7-2, with D perhaps TRBD2 (6 bases). The CDR3 has 16 residues. Trimming cost V 1 base and J 11 bases, with 23 bases left between them. The germline gives CDR1 SGHTA, CDR2 FQGNSA. CDR3 loop: CASSLVAGSVVNEQYF. CDR3 coding DNA: TGTGCCAGCAGCTTAGTCGCGGGATCTGTAGTAAATGAGCAGTACTTC.

For this clonotype: Being one base from a much bigger clone, this may be a read error. This chain joins TRBV4-2 and TRBJ2-4; 10 nucleotides match TRBD1. Trimming cost V 0 bases and J 13 bases; bases outside gene matches: 12. Germline-derived CDR1 and CDR2 are LGHNA and YNFKEQ. The CDR3 loop spans 16 amino acids. CDR3 amino acids: CASSQDSGTGEEIQYF. The CDR3 nucleotides read TGTGCCAGCAGCCAAGATAGCGGGACAGGGGAAGAGATCCAGTACTTC.

This chain uses TRBV7-2 with TRBJ2-1; D is perhaps TRBD1 or TRBD2 (7 bases each). The CDR3 is made up of 13 amino acids. Trimming took 3 bases from V and 13 from J, leaving 16 bases between them. From germline, CDR1 is SGHTA and CDR2 FQGNSA. In DNA, the CDR3 is TGTGCCAGCAGCTTCCAGGGAGGGACAGAACAGTTCTTC. This gives the protein CASSFQGGTEQFF. Drawing the rest from reference TRBV7-2 and TRBJ2-1, the complete variable domain is GAGVSQSPSNKVTEKGKDVELRCDPISGHTALYWYRQSLGQGLEFLIYFQGNSAPDKSGLPSDRFSAERTGGSVSTLTIQRTQQEDSAVYLCASSFQGGTEQFFGPGTRLTVL.

This clonotype was seen more than once but under ten times. V usage is TRBV6-5 and J usage is TRBJ2-1, with TRBD1 matching over 8 bases. Germline V CDR1 and CDR2: MNHEY, SVGAGI. This CDR3 is 16 amino acids long. J was trimmed by 8 bases and V by 5 bases; bases with no gene match: 14. The CDR3 DNA follows: TGTGCCAGCAGTACCCTCAGGGGGCCCTTTACGTATGAGCAGTTCTTC. Amino acid sequence: CASSTLRGPFTYEQFF.

This clonotype has more than one count but fewer than ten. The chain has TRBV6-2 or TRBV6-3 and TRBJ2-5; maybe TRBD2 (6 bases). Trimming left V 7 bases short and J 3 bases short, with 15 bases between. Germline V gene data show CDR1 as MNHEY and CDR2 as SVGEGT. CDR3 length: 14 residues. The CDR3 nucleotides read TGTGCCAGCATTGGGCGGGGCGCAGAAGAGACCCAGTACTTC. Its translation is CASIGRGAEETQYF.

About this clonotype: The junction departs from the called germline gene at one end, perhaps through a read error. The CDR3 sequence: CASRPNRGRNTEAFF. DNA of the CDR3: TGTGCCAGCAGACCCAACAGGGGGCGGAACACAGAAGCTTTCTTT. The genes are TRBV7-2 and TRBJ1-1, with 9 nucleotides matching TRBD1. CDR1 is SGHTA, CDR2 FQGNSA, per germline. The CDR3 runs 15 residues.

The CDR3 DNA sequence: TGTGCCACTCAAAACTGGGGGGGAGAGACCCAGTACTTC. Translation gives CATQNWGGETQYF. The chain links TRBV6-5 to TRBJ2-5, with 7 bases identical to TRBD2. The V gene's germline CDR1 is MNHEY and CDR2 SVGAGI. Trimming cost V 10 bases and J 4 bases; bases outside gene matches: 9. The CDR3 runs to 13 residues.

V usage is TRBV5-1 and J usage is TRBJ1-2; D gene unclear. The ends were cut back, 0 bases at V and 3 bases at J, with 6 bases in the middle. Per germline, CDR1 SGHRS and CDR2 YFSETQ. The CDR3 spans 13 residues. The CDR3 region has the DNA TGCGCCAGCAGCTTGGAATCGGACTATGGCTACACCTTC. The encoded protein is CASSLESDYGYTF.

This clonotype showed up just a few times. V usage is TRBV2 and J usage is TRBJ2-3, with a tentative D call TRBD2 (5 bases). V shed 7 bases and J shed 6 bases, with 11 bases lying between them. The CDR3 runs 12 residues. Per the germline V gene, CDR1 is SNHLY and CDR2 is FYNNEI. The CDR3 DNA sequence: TGTGCCAGCACCCCTAGCAAGGATACGCAGTATTTT. Translating gives CASTPSKDTQYF.

This clonotype was seen many times. J is TRBJ2-1 and V is TRBV4-1; possible D gene TRBD2, 7 bases. The germline CDR1 and CDR2 sequences are MGHRA and YSYEKL. V gave up 4 bases and J gave up 8 bases, with 18 bases separating them. This CDR3 contains 15 residues. CDR3 sequence reads: CASSRTEGGLDEQFF. Written as DNA, the CDR3 is TGCGCCAGCAGCCGGACTGAGGGGGGGCTTGATGAGCAGTTCTTC.

The J gene is TRBJ2-3, the V gene TRBV20-1; tentatively, D is TRBD1 (5 bases). CDR1 is DFQATT and CDR2 is SNEGSKA in the germline V gene (reference sequence). V was cut by 4 bases and J by 0 bases, with 17 bases left in between. CDR3 length equals 16 residues. CDR3 in DNA: TGCAGTGCTACCCGTCTAACAGGAATTAGCACAGATACGCAGTATTTT. Protein sequence: CSATRLTGISTDTQYF.

V and J are TRBV12-3 or TRBV12-4 and TRBJ1-5; the D gene is possibly TRBD1 (6 bases). This CDR3 region has 13 residues. The DNA for the CDR3 is TGTGCGGGAGGGCAGGGGAAGAATCAGCCCCAGCATTTT. Translating it yields CAGGQGKNQPQHF.

The V gene is TRBV9, the J gene TRBJ1-1; maybe TRBD1 (6 bases). CDR3 length: 14 residues. Germline V gene data show CDR1 as SGDLS and CDR2 as YYNGEE. The germline V and J ends were trimmed by 0 bases and 2 bases, with 8 bases remaining between them. CDR3 bases: TGTGCCAGCAGCGTAGTACAGGGAAACACTGAAGCTTTCTTT. Its translation: CASSVVQGNTEAFF. Full variable domain (remainder filled in from reference TRBV9 and TRBJ1-1): DSGVTQTPKHLITATGQRVTLRCSPRSGDLSVYWYQQSLDQGLQFLIQYYNGEERAKGNILERFSAQQFPDLHSELNLSSLELGDSALYFCASSVVQGNTEAFFGQGTRLTVV.

This clonotype was found a few times. This sequence joins TRBV4-2 and TRBJ1-6; the D gene is possibly TRBD1 (6 bases). CDR1 and CDR2 (germline): LGHNA, YNFKEQ. V was shortened by 4 bases and J by 10 bases, with 14 bases between the two germline ends. This CDR3 spans 14 amino acids. This chain's CDR3 is CASSPGAGESPLHF. CDR3 DNA: TGTGCCAGCAGCCCCGGGGCAGGGGAATCACCCCTCCACTTT.

This chain connects TRBV10-3 to TRBJ2-1; 9 bases match TRBD2. V dropped 8 bases and J dropped 10; count of bases not matched to a gene: 9. Germline V CDR1 and CDR2: ENHRY, SYGVKD. The CDR3 consists of 13 residues. CDR3 amino acids: CAIGASGVREQFF. The CDR3 nucleotides read TGTGCCATCGGGGCTAGCGGGGTCAGAGAGCAGTTCTTC.

This clonotype has only a few counts. The CDR3 DNA is TGTGCCAGCGCAAGGGGACTAGCGGCTACAGAGCAGTTCTTC. Protein product: CASARGLAATEQFF. J is TRBJ2-1 and V is TRBV27; 11 nucleotides match TRBD2. Germline V lookup: CDR1 MNHEY, CDR2 SMNVEV (reference sequence). The CDR3 totals 14 residues. With 8 bases clipped from V and 10 bases from J, the junction kept 10 bases outside the gene matches.

This clonotype was detected a few times. This chain links TRBV2 with TRBJ2-1; TRBD2 matches at 8 bases. The CDR3 runs 15 residues. Germline CDR1 and CDR2: SNHLY and FYNNEI. The trim removed 6 bases at V and 0 bases at J, leaving 4 bases unmatched. Here the CDR3 DNA reads TGTGCCAGCAGGGGACTAGGAGGCTCCTACAATGAGCAGTTCTTC. It is translated as CASRGLGGSYNEQFF.